A selection of T cell receptor beta chains follows, all from one sample in a study of T cells after yellow fever vaccination. TCRdb reanalysed the 5' RACE reads using MiXCR and keeps one entry per CDR3 protein. Among some 130,000 distinct CDR3 sequences listed, under 7% were seen once. The source material was CD4+ T cells sorted from PBMCs, sampled 10 days after the yellow fever booster vaccination. The receptors were sampled from a man aged 25 to 40 who received the YFV17D yellow fever vaccine. Both conserved end residues are part of each CDR3. The D gene is left open where the match is weak. Size is stated for part of the rows, as once, few or many counts, or as a class when the clone is expanded.

V	size	D	J	DNA	CDR3
TRBV7-2	many	NA	TRBJ2-7	TGTGCCAGCAGCTTAGCGATTACAAGTCACGAGCAGTACTTC	CASSLAITSHEQYF
TRBV5-1	few	NA	TRBJ2-6	TGCGCCAGCAGCTTCCCCAAGGGGACTGGGGCCAACGTCCTGACTTTC	CASSFPKGTGANVLTF
TRBV9	NA	NA	TRBJ2-2	TGTGCCAGCAGCAAGAACACGGGACTTTACACCGGGGAGCTGTTTTTT	CASSKNTGLYTGELFF
TRBV7-2	many	TRBD2	TRBJ2-1	TGTGCCAGCAGCCCGGGACTAGCGGGAGTGAGGTCCTACAATGAGCAGTTCTTC	CASSPGLAGVRSYNEQFF
TRBV27	many	NA	TRBJ2-7	TGTGCCAGCAGTTTGAGGGAGGACTACGAGCAGTACTTC	CASSLREDYEQYF
TRBV15	NA	NA	TRBJ2-7	TGTGCCACCAGCAGGTCGGTCGAATCCTACGAGCAGTACTTC	CATSRSVESYEQYF
TRBV5-1	NA	TRBD2	TRBJ2-1	TGCGCCAGCGGGGAGGGAGGGCCCCACAATGAGCAGTTCTTC	CASGEGGPHNEQFF
TRBV12-3/TRBV12-4	NA	NA	TRBJ1-3	TGTGCCAGCAACACAGGGAGCTCTGGAAACACCATATATTTT	CASNTGSSGNTIYF
TRBV7-2	many	TRBD2	TRBJ2-7	TGTGCCAGCAGCTCAGTAAGCGGGAGGAGGTTGTACGAGCAGTACTTC	CASSSVSGRRLYEQYF
TRBV19	NA	NA	TRBJ2-4	TGTGCCAGTAATAGCGTTTTAGCCAAAAACATTCAGTACTTC	CASNSVLAKNIQYF
TRBV12-3/TRBV12-4	many	NA	TRBJ1-1	TGTGCCAGCAGTTTTCTCCTGCACGGGAACACTGAAGCTTTCTTT	CASSFLLHGNTEAFF
TRBV7-2	many	NA	TRBJ2-5	TGTGCCAGCAGCCCAGATGGAGGGAGAGAGACCCAGTACTTC	CASSPDGGRETQYF
TRBV12-3/TRBV12-4	many	NA	TRBJ2-7	TGTGCCAGCACCCTGAGGGGGGTCTACGAGCAGTACTTC	CASTLRGVYEQYF
TRBV29-1	many	NA	TRBJ2-3	TGCAGCGCCCGGCCGAGGCGGGGATACACAGATACGCAGTATTTT	CSARPRRGYTDTQYF
TRBV3-1	many	TRBD2	TRBJ2-7	TGTGCCAGCAGTTTCGGACTAGCGGGAGGGCCCTACGAGCAGTACTTC	CASSFGLAGGPYEQYF
TRBV19	many	NA	TRBJ2-3	TGTGCCAGTAGTATAGGACCAACCACAGATACGCAGTATTTT	CASSIGPTTDTQYF
TRBV9	many	NA	TRBJ2-7	TGTGCCAGCAGCGAAGGGTACGCGGCCTCCTACGAGCAGTACTTC	CASSEGYAASYEQYF
TRBV3-1	many	NA	TRBJ2-3	TGTGCCAGCAGCCAAGGGACGGCAAGTACAGATACGCAGTATTTT	CASSQGTASTDTQYF
TRBV29-1	many	NA	TRBJ1-1	TGCAGCGTCCGACAGACGAACACTGAAGCTTTCTTT	CSVRQTNTEAFF
TRBV24-1	many	NA	TRBJ1-1	TGTGCCGTCCGAGGGGAGAACACTGAAGCTTTCTTT	CAVRGENTEAFF
TRBV5-1	many	NA	TRBJ2-7	TGCGCCAGCAGCTTGCCGGACGCGATGGCCGAGCAGTACTTC	CASSLPDAMAEQYF
TRBV19	many	NA	TRBJ2-5	TGTGCCAGTAGTCAACGGTACCAGGTGAAGGAGACCCAGTACTTC	CASSQRYQVKETQYF
TRBV20-1	NA	TRBD2	TRBJ2-2	TGCAGCGCTGGGCTAGCGGGAGGAATCACCGGGGAGCTGTTTTTT	CSAGLAGGITGELFF
TRBV29-1	few	NA	TRBJ2-3	TGCAGCGTTGTTGGGCGCACCACAGATACGCAGTATTTT	CSVVGRTTDTQYF
TRBV20-1	many	NA	TRBJ2-5	TGCAGTGCTGGAATTGGGGAGACCCAGTACTTC	CSAGIGETQYF
TRBV7-9	many	TRBD1	TRBJ2-2	TGTGCCAGCACCTCATACGTGACAGGGACCACCGGGGAGCTGTTTTTT	CASTSYVTGTTGELFF
TRBV27	many	NA	TRBJ2-1	TGTGCCAGCAGTTTATGGGGAAGGGGGTGGAATGAGCAGTTCTTC	CASSLWGRGWNEQFF
TRBV18	many	TRBD2	TRBJ2-7	TGTGCCAGCTCACCGGGGCTAGCGGTCACCTACGAGCAGTACTTC	CASSPGLAVTYEQYF
TRBV6-4	many	NA	TRBJ2-1	TGTGCCAGCAGTGAAGAAACGGAGAACAATGAGCAGTTCTTC	CASSEETENNEQFF
TRBV6-2/TRBV6-3	many	NA	TRBJ2-7	TGTGCCAGCGGGAGAACACCTGCCTACGAGCAGTACTTC	CASGRTPAYEQYF
TRBV7-2	many	NA	TRBJ2-3	TGTGCCAGCAGCCCGATGCGCACAGATACGCAGTATTTT	CASSPMRTDTQYF
TRBV7-2	many	NA	TRBJ2-7	TGTGCCAGCGGCAGGGGCGGTGCCTACGAGCAGTACTTC	CASGRGGAYEQYF
TRBV5-1	many	NA	TRBJ1-4	TGCGCCAGCAGCGTTGGGCCAACTGGGGGTGAAAAACTGTTTTTT	CASSVGPTGGEKLFF
TRBV7-2	many	NA	TRBJ2-5	TGTGCCAGCAGCTCCTTGTGGGAGACCCAGTACTTC	CASSSLWETQYF
TRBV7-9	many	NA	TRBJ2-2	TGTGCCAGCAGCTTAGTCAGCGGTGCGAACACCGGGGAGCTGTTTTTT	CASSLVSGANTGELFF
TRBV25-1	many	TRBD1	TRBJ2-3	TGTGCCAGCAGTGGTGGGACAGGGGTGCAGTATTTT	CASSGGTGVQYF
TRBV20-1	many	NA	TRBJ2-7	TGCAGTGCTAGAACCGGTGACTCAATAGGGCTCAGCTCCTACGAGCAGTACTTC	CSARTGDSIGLSSYEQYF
TRBV12-3/TRBV12-4	many	TRBD1	TRBJ1-6	TGTGCCAGCAGTCTCGGACAGGGGGATTCACCCCTCCACTTT	CASSLGQGDSPLHF
TRBV24-1	many	NA	TRBJ2-1	TGTGCCACTTGCAGGGCCCGCTCCAATGAGCAGTTCTTC	CATCRARSNEQFF
TRBV5-4	NA	NA	TRBJ2-5	TGTGCCAGCAGCTTGGTATCTTCCCAAGAGACCCAGTACTTC	CASSLVSSQETQYF
TRBV12-3/TRBV12-4	many	TRBD1	TRBJ2-2	TGTGCCAGCAGACTTAGACAGGGGAACACCGGGGAGCTGTTTTTT	CASRLRQGNTGELFF
TRBV7-2	many	TRBD2	TRBJ2-2	TGTGCCAGCAGTTGGACTAGCGGGAGGAACGGGGAGCTGTTTTTT	CASSWTSGRNGELFF
TRBV12-3/TRBV12-4	many	TRBD1	TRBJ1-4	TGTGCCAGCAGTTTAGGGACAGGGAAACCGGACGAAAAACTGTTTTTT	CASSLGTGKPDEKLFF
TRBV5-1	few	TRBD1	TRBJ2-4	TGCGCCAGCAGCTTGAACAGGGGAGACATTCAGTACTTC	CASSLNRGDIQYF
TRBV11-2	many	TRBD1	TRBJ2-6	TGTGCCAGCAACGACAGGGGATCTTCCTCTGGGGCCAACGTCCTGACTTTC	CASNDRGSSSGANVLTF
TRBV5-1	NA	TRBD1	TRBJ2-4	TGCGCCAGCAGCATAGGGACAGGGGAAAACATTCAGTACTTC	CASSIGTGENIQYF
TRBV19	NA	NA	TRBJ2-5	TGTGCCAGTAGTAAGGTCCCGAGCACCCAGTACTTC	CASSKVPSTQYF
TRBV2	many	NA	TRBJ2-2	TGTGCCAGCGGTAGGGGCAGGGGGGAGCTGTTTTTT	CASGRGRGELFF
TRBV12-3/TRBV12-4	many	NA	TRBJ2-7	TGTGCCAGCAGCCGCGGGGTCCGGGTCGGGTACGAGCAGTACTTC	CASSRGVRVGYEQYF
TRBV20-1	NA	TRBD2	TRBJ2-1	TGCAGTGCTAGTGGGACTAGCGGGACGAGCTCCTACAATGAGCAGTTCTTC	CSASGTSGTSSYNEQFF
TRBV20-1	many	TRBD2	TRBJ2-7	TGCAGTGCTAGAGATAGGACTAGCGGGAGTCTCGGCAGCCCCTACGAGCAGTACTTC	CSARDRTSGSLGSPYEQYF
TRBV20-1	many	NA	TRBJ2-6	TGCAGTGCTAGGGTGAGACCTAGCTCTGGGGCCAACGTCCTGACTTTC	CSARVRPSSGANVLTF
TRBV23-1	few	TRBD1	TRBJ2-7	TGCGCCAGCTGCCGAGTCCGGGACAGGGGAGACGAGCAGTACTTC	CASCRVRDRGDEQYF
TRBV5-6	many	NA	TRBJ1-4	TGTGCCAGCAGCCGGACAGCCGCTAATGAAAAACTGTTTTTT	CASSRTAANEKLFF
TRBV5-1	many	NA	TRBJ2-7	TGCGCCAGCAGCTCGGTAGGAGCGACCTACGAGCAGTACTTC	CASSSVGATYEQYF
TRBV2	once	NA	TRBJ1-1	TGTGCCAGCAGAACAGGCAGAGGCACTGAAGCTTTCTTT	CASRTGRGTEAFF
TRBV7-2	many	NA	TRBJ2-2	TGTGCCAGCAGCTTCTACGAACCCCTAGCCGTCATCGGGGAGCTGTTTTTT	CASSFYEPLAVIGELFF
TRBV27	many	NA	TRBJ2-3	TGTGCCAGCCGTAACCTCACAGATACGCAGTATTTT	CASRNLTDTQYF
TRBV3-1	many	NA	TRBJ2-1	TGTGCCAGCAGACAAGCCCCGGGGGTTCAGGTAAATGAGCAGTTCTTC	CASRQAPGVQVNEQFF